The T cell receptor (beta chain) described here comes from a study of blood T cell repertoires in COVID-19. V lost 4 bases and J lost 10; bases outside the gene matches: 4. CDR1 is SGHNT, CDR2 YYREEE, per germline (reference sequence). This CDR3 is 11 amino acids long. Sequenced by immunoSEQ multiplex PCR; TCRdb stores in-frame clones only, minus some. The sample has roughly 61,000 clones, more than 75% seen once. The V and J genes are TRBV5-4 and TRBJ1-2; 7 nucleotides match TRBD1. The receptor was derived from a man aged 40-49 years with active COVID-19. Sequenced: peripheral blood. The CDR3 nucleotides are TGTGCCAGCAGCATTGACAGGGCCTACACCTTC. This gives the protein CASSIDRAYTF.